These T cell receptor beta chains were read from a single sample in a study of cytomegalovirus exposure and HLA in healthy donors. Sequenced by immunoSEQ multiplex PCR; TCRdb stores in-frame clones only, minus some. There are fewer than 250,000 clones in the sample; around 87% occur only once, and approximately 2% lies in the top ten. The sample consisted of PBMCs. All receptors come from a woman younger than 35 in good health and CMV-seropositive. The conserved cysteine and the conserved F or W are not part of the CDR3 here.

v_call	cdr3_length	j_call	cdr3_aa
TRBV11-2	13	TRBJ2-7	ASSRKGAPPYEQY
TRBV11-2	12	TRBJ1-3	ASSLFSSGNTIY
TRBV6-5	11	TRBJ1-4	ASTTGGNEKLF
TRBV25-1	13	TRBJ2-3	ASSGREDITDTQY
TRBV2	14	TRBJ1-5	ASTGGDRGTNQPQH
TRBV28	13	TRBJ2-7	ASRLGLAGGGEQY
TRBV5-1	14	TRBJ1-3	ASSAGQLASGNTIY
TRBV27	13	TRBJ2-7	VSSPGDRGHGEQY
TRBV5-1	13	TRBJ2-1	ASSLAGSVNNEQF
TRBV27	9	TRBJ1-1	ASSSGTEAF
TRBV7-2	13	TRBJ2-1	ASTIGAARYNEQF
TRBV9	13	TRBJ2-1	ASSVELAGGPGQF
TRBV7-8	15	TRBJ2-1	ASSLAVPGGSYNEQF
TRBV5-1	13	TRBJ2-7	ASSPSGHSSYEQY
TRBV19	13	TRBJ1-1	ASSIVGSGGTEAF
TRBV5-1	13	TRBJ2-2	ASSFHGRDTGELF
TRBV30	10	TRBJ1-1	AWSQGNTEAF
TRBV11-2	16	TRBJ1-4	ASSTPGTGDRTNEKLF